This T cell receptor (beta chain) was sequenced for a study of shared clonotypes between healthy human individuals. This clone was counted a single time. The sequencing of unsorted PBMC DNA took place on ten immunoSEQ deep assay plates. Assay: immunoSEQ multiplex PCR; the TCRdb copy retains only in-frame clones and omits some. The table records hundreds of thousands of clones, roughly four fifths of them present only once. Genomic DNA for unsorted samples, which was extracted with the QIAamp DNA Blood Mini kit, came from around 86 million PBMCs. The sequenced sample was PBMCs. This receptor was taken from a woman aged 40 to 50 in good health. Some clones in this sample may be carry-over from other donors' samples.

CDR3 sequence reads: CASSIGRAQPQHF. The CDR3 coding sequence is TGTGCCAGTAGTATCGGCAGGGCTCAGCCCCAGCATTTT. The gene calls are TRBV19 and TRBJ1-5; tentative D call: TRBD1 (5 bases). Germline V gene lookup returns CDR1 LNHDA and CDR2 SQIVND (reference sequence). The CDR3 spans 13 residues. V lost 3 bases, J lost 6 bases, and 9 bases lay in between.